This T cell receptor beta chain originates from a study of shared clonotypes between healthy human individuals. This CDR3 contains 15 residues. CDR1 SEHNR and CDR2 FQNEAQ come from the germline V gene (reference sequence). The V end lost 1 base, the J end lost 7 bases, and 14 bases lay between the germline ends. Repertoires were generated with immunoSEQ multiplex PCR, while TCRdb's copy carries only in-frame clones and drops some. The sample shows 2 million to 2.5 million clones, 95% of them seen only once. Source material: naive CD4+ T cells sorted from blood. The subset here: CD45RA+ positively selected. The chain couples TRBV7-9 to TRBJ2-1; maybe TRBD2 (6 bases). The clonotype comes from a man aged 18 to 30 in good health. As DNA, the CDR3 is TGTGCCAGCAGCTTAGGGTCTAGCGTATCAAATGAGCAGTTCTTC. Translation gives CASSLGSSVSNEQFF.